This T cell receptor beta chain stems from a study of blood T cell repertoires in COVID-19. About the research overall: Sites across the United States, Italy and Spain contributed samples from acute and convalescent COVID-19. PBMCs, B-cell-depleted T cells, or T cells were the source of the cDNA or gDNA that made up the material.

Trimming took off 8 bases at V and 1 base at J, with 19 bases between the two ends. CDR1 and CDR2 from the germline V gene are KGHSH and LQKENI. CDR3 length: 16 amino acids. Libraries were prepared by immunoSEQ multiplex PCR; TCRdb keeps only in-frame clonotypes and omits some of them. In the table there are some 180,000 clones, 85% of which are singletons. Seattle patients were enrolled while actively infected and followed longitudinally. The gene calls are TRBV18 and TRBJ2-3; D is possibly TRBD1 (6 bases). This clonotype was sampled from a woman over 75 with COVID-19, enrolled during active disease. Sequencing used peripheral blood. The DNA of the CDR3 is TGTGCCAGCGGGGGCCGGGGCCCAACAGGCACAGATACGCAGTATTTT. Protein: CASGGRGPTGTDTQYF.